The 18 T cell receptor beta chains reported below all come from one sample, sequenced in a study of follicular helper T cells after annual influenza vaccination. The method was immunoSEQ multiplex PCR; TCRdb's version includes in-frame clones alone and lacks a portion of them. The sample comprises approximately 11,000 clones, about 82% of which are singletons, and roughly 0.82% rests with the top ten. The material was CXCR5- memory CD4+ T cells sorted from blood, obtained 6 weeks after influenza vaccination. These receptors all come from an adult who received the influenza vaccine.

The CDR3 region has the DNA TGTGCCACACCCCTGGAGGGGAAATATGGCTACACCTTC. Encoded protein: CATPLEGKYGYTF. The gene calls are TRBV6-1 and TRBJ1-2, with a tentative D call TRBD1 (5 bases). Germline V lookup: CDR1 MNHNS, CDR2 SASEGT. The CDR3 is made up of 13 amino acids. Trimming removed 10 bases from V and 5 bases from J, with 17 bases in between.

This clone has only one observation. The genes are TRBV7-3 and TRBJ2-1, with D unclear. CDR1 is SGHTA and CDR2 is FQGTGA in the germline V gene. Trimming shortened V by 4 bases and J by 0 bases, and 10 bases separated the two germline ends. The CDR3 is 15 residues long. The CDR3 nucleotides are TGTGCCAGCAGCTCCTCTGGCGGCTCCTACAATGAGCAGTTCTTC. It yields the protein CASSSSGGSYNEQFF.

The V gene is TRBV18, the J gene TRBJ2-2; 8 bases match TRBD2. The ends lost 5 bases at V and 2 bases at J; junction bases unmatched: 7. The CDR3 covers 16 residues. Germline V gene data show CDR1 as KGHSH and CDR2 as LQKENI. This CDR3 reads CASSDLAGFNTGELFF. The CDR3 DNA follows: TGTGCCAGCTCAGATTTAGCGGGATTTAACACCGGGGAGCTGTTTTTT. Full variable domain (outside the CDR3, taken from reference TRBV18 and TRBJ2-2): NAGVMQNPRHLVRRRGQEARLRCSPMKGHSHVYWYRQLPEEGLKFMVYLQKENIIDESGMPKERFSAEFPKEGPSILRIQQVVRGDSAAYFCASSDLAGFNTGELFFGEGSRLTVL.

The chain has TRBV18 and TRBJ2-3; D may be TRBD1 (5 bases). The V end lost 4 bases, the J end lost 6 bases, and 14 bases lay between the germline ends. Germline V gene data show CDR1 as KGHSH and CDR2 as LQKENI. The CDR3 runs 14 residues. For the CDR3, the DNA is TGTGCCAGCTCACAGGCCCAGGGTAGCGATACGCAGTATTTT. Encoded protein: CASSQAQGSDTQYF.

CDR3 region: CASSQGDGQPQHF. The CDR3 DNA is TGTGCCAGCTCACAGGGGGACGGGCAGCCCCAGCATTTT. This chain joins TRBV18 and TRBJ1-5; possibly TRBD1 for D (6 bases). The germline gives CDR1 KGHSH, CDR2 LQKENI. Between the trimmed V and J ends, which lost 4 bases and 7 bases, there was a span of 11 bases. CDR3 size: 13 residues. The complete variable domain, with remaining parts taken from reference TRBV18 and TRBJ1-5, reads NAGVMQNPRHLVRRRGQEARLRCSPMKGHSHVYWYRQLPEEGLKFMVYLQKENIIDESGMPKERFSAEFPKEGPSILRIQQVVRGDSAAYFCASSQGDGQPQHFGDGTRLSIL.

This chain joins TRBV7-9 and TRBJ1-2, with D perhaps TRBD1 (6 bases). Germline-derived CDR1 and CDR2 are SEHNR and FQNEAQ (reference sequence). This CDR3 is built from 15 residues. The V and J ends lost 3 bases and 7 bases respectively, with 18 bases between them. Here the CDR3 reads CASSFSEGGIGGYTF. CDR3 in DNA: TGTGCCAGCAGCTTTAGTGAGGGGGGAATCGGTGGCTACACCTTC.

V and J are TRBV28 and TRBJ1-2; 7 bases are shared with TRBD1. CDR1 is MDHEN, CDR2 SYDVKM, per germline. The CDR3 runs 13 residues. After removal of 6 bases from V and 3 bases from J, the junction contained 4 bases not matched to a gene. CDR3 protein: CASRLQGHYGYTF. For the CDR3, the DNA is TGTGCCAGCAGGTTACAGGGGCACTATGGCTACACCTTC.

The sample holds one count of this clone. The chain links TRBV5-1 to TRBJ2-5; TRBD2 matches at 12 bases. The germline V gene encodes CDR1 SGHRS and CDR2 YFSETQ. V was clipped by 4 bases and J by 3 bases; unmatched bases: 4. This CDR3 spans 15 amino acids. CDR3 DNA sequence: TGCGCCAGCAGCAAACGACTAGCGGGGGAAGAGACCCAGTACTTC. Protein sequence: CASSKRLAGEETQYF.

The chain carries TRBV5-1 and TRBJ2-2; D is ambiguous. Looked up from germline, CDR1 is SGHRS and CDR2 is YFSETQ. The CDR3 is 14 residues long. V was shortened by 0 bases and J by 1 base, with 4 bases between the two germline ends. CDR3 sequence (DNA): TGCGCCAGCAGCTTGGTGCTGAACACCGGGGAGCTGTTTTTT. This codes for CASSLVLNTGELFF.

This sequence joins TRBV7-2 and TRBJ2-3; 10 nucleotides match TRBD2. V lost 6 bases to trimming and J lost 2 bases; unmatched junction nucleotides: 17. The CDR3 is made up of 19 amino acids. Germline values: CDR1 SGHTA, CDR2 FQGNSA. Here the CDR3 DNA reads TGTGCCAGCAGGCCCTCGAGCGGGGGGGACAGTTTTCCCACAGATACGCAGTATTTT. It translates to CASRPSSGGDSFPTDTQYF.

The rearrangement links TRBV30 to TRBJ1-3; 8 bases line up with TRBD1. From germline, CDR1 is GTSNPN and CDR2 SVGIG (reference sequence). The J segment lost 0 bases and the V segment lost 2 bases, leaving 6 bases of the junction unmatched. The CDR3 spans 16 residues. The CDR3 DNA is TGTGCCTGGAGTTCTGGGACAGGACACTCTGGAAACACCATATATTTT. Translating gives CAWSSGTGHSGNTIYF.

The chain carries TRBV5-1 and TRBJ1-1; 7 bases agree with TRBD1. The CDR3 has 13 residues. The trim removed 4 bases at V and 5 bases at J, leaving 5 bases unmatched. Germline CDR1 is SGHRS and CDR2 is YFSETQ. The CDR3 region has the DNA TGCGCCAGCAGCACAGGGGTTGGGACTGAAGCTTTCTTT. This codes for CASSTGVGTEAFF.

This sequence joins TRBV28 and TRBJ2-7; D gene unclear. Germline CDR1 reads MDHEN; CDR2 reads SYDVKM. The V end was cut by 8 bases, the J end by 2 bases, with 16 bases between. This CDR3 has 14 amino acids. The DNA for the CDR3 is TGTGCCAGCCGCCGCAAGGGCGGCCCCTACGAGCAGTACTTC. Residues: CASRRKGGPYEQYF.

Note on this clone: Germline is not matched at one junction end, which may reflect a read error. This sequence joins TRBV2 and TRBJ2-3; D perhaps matches TRBD2 (6 bases). Germline loops: CDR1 SNHLY, CDR2 FYNNEI. CDR3 size: 12 residues. The CDR3 DNA is TGTGCCAGCAGGGAAGGAGGGGATACGCAGTATTTT. This sequence encodes CASREGGDTQYF. The whole variable domain, remainder taken from reference TRBV2 and TRBJ2-3, is EPEVTQTPSHQVTQMGQEVILRCVPISNHLYFYWYRQILGQKVEFLVSFYNNEISEKSEIFDDQFSVERPDGSNFTLKIRSTKLEDSAMYFCASREGGDTQYFGPGTRLTVL.

The chain uses TRBV7-9 and TRBJ1-1; no clear D gene. V dropped 5 bases and J dropped 3 bases, with 4 bases sitting between them. The germline CDR1 and CDR2 sequences are SEHNR and FQNEAQ (reference sequence). The CDR3 has 11 amino acids. The CDR3 coding sequence is TGTGCCAGCAGCCGAGACACTGAAGCTTTCTTT. Protein product: CASSRDTEAFF.

This sequence joins TRBV5-1 and TRBJ2-7; perhaps TRBD2 as D (8 bases). CDR1 and CDR2 (germline): SGHRS, YFSETQ. V was shortened by 5 bases and J by 9 bases, with 30 bases between the two germline ends. This CDR3 comprises 17 residues. CDR3 sequence: CASSPHRGTSGPERQYF. The CDR3 bases are TGCGCCAGCAGTCCCCACAGGGGTACTAGCGGTCCTGAGAGGCAGTACTTC.

The gene calls are TRBV30 and TRBJ1-1, with TRBD1 as a possible D gene (5 bases). The germline gives CDR1 GTSNPN, CDR2 SVGIG (reference sequence). The V end lost 0 bases, the J end lost 1 base, and 9 bases lay between the germline ends. The CDR3 length is 14 residues. This chain's CDR3 is CAWSVGGTNTEAFF. CDR3 nucleotide sequence: TGTGCCTGGAGTGTTGGGGGGACGAACACTGAAGCTTTCTTT.

This clone was counted a single time. This chain connects TRBV7-3 to TRBJ1-3; D may be TRBD1 (5 bases). Trimming took off 7 bases at V and 0 bases at J, with 19 bases between the two ends. CDR1 is SGHTA, CDR2 FQGTGA, per germline. This CDR3 is 17 amino acids long. The CDR3 nucleotides read TGTGCCAGCAACAAAGCCCGGACATCCAGCTCTGGAAACACCATATATTTT. Its protein is CASNKARTSSSGNTIYF.